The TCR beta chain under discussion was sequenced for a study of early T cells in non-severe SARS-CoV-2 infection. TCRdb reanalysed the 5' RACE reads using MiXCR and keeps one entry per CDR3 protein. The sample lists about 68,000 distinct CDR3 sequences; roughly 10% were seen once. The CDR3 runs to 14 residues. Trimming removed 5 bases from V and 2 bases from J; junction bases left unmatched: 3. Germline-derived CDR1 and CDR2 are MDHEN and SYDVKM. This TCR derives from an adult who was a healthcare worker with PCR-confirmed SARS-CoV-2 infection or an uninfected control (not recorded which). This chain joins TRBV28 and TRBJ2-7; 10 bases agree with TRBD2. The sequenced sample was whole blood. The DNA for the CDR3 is TGTGCCAGCAGTCTAGCGGGAGATGCCTACGAGCAGTACTTC. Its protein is CASSLAGDAYEQYF.